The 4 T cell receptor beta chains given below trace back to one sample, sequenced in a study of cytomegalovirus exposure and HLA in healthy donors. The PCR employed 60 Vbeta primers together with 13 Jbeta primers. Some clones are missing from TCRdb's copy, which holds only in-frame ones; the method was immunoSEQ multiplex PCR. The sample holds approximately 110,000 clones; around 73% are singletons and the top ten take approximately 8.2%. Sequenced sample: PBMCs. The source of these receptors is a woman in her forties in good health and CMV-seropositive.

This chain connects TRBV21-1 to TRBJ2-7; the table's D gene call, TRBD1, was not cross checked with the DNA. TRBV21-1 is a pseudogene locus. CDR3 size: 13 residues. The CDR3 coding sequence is TGTGCCAGCAGCAATTACAGGGCCTACGAGCAGTACTTC. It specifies CASSNYRAYEQYF.

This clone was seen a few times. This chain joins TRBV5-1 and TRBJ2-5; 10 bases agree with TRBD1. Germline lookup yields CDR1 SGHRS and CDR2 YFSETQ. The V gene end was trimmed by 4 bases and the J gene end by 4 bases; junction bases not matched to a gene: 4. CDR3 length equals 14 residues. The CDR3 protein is CASSPGTGVETQYF. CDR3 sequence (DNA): TGCGCCAGCAGCCCCGGGACAGGGGTAGAGACCCAGTACTTC.

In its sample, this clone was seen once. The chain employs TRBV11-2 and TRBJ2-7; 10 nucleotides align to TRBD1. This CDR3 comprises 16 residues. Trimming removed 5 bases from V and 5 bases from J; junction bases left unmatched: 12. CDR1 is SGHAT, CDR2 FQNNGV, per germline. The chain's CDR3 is CASSREPGQGYHEQYF. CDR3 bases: TGTGCCAGCAGCCGGGAGCCGGGACAGGGGTACCACGAGCAGTACTTC. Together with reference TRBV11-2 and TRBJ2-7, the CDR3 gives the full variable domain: EAGVAQSPRYKIIEKRQSVAFWCNPISGHATLYWYQQILGQGPKLLIQFQNNGVVDDSQLPKDRFSAERLKGVDSTLKIQPAKLEDSAVYLCASSREPGQGYHEQYFGPGTRLTVT.

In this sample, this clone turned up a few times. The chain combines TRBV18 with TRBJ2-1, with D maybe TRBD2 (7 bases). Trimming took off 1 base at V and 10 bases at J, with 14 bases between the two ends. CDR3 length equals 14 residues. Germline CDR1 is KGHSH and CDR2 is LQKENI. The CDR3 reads CASSPQGGGKEQFF. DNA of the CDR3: TGTGCCAGCTCACCACAGGGGGGGGGAAAAGAGCAGTTCTTC.